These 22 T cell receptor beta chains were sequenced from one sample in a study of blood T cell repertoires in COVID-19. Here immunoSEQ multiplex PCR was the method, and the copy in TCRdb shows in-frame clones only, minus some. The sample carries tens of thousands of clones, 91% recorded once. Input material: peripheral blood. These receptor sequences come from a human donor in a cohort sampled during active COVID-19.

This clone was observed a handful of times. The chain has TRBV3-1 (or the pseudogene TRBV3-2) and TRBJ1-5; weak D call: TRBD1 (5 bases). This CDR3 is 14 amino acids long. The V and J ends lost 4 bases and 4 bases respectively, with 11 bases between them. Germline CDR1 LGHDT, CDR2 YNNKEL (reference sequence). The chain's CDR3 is CASSLGTDNQPQHF. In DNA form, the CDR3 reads TGTGCCAGCAGCCTAGGGACTGATAATCAGCCCCAGCATTTT.

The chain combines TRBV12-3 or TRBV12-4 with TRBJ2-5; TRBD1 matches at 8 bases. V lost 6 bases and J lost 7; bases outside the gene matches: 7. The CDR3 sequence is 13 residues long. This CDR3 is CASRPGQERTQYF. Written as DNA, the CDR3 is TGTGCCAGCAGGCCGGGACAGGAGCGGACCCAGTACTTC.

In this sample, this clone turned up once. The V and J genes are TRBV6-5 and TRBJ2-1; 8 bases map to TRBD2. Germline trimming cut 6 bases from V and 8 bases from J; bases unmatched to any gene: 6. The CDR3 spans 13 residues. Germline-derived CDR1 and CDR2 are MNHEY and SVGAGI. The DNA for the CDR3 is TGTGCCAGCAGCCCCCCCGGGAGGGATGAGCAGTTCTTC. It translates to CASSPPGRDEQFF.

The CDR3 DNA is TGTGCCAGCAGTCCCGAGGGGGGGGGCTACACCTTC. Encoded protein: CASSPEGGGYTF. The chain links TRBV6-5 to TRBJ1-2, with D perhaps matching TRBD1 (6 bases). The germline V and J ends were trimmed by 5 bases and 8 bases, with 12 bases remaining between them. The germline V gene has CDR1 MNHEY and CDR2 SVGAGI. This CDR3 is built from 12 residues.

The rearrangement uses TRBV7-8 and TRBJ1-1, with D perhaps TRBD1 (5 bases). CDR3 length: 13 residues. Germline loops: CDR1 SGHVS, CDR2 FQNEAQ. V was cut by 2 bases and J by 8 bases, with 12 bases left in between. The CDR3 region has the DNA TGTGCCAGCAGCTTAATTCAGGGTAGCGAAGCTTTCTTT. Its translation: CASSLIQGSEAFF.

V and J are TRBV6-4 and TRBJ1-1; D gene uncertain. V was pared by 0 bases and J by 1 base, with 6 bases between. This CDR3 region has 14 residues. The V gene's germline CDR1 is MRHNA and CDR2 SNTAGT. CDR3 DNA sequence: TGTGCCAGCAGTGACTCGGCAGAGAACACTGAAGCTTTCTTT. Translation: CASSDSAENTEAFF.

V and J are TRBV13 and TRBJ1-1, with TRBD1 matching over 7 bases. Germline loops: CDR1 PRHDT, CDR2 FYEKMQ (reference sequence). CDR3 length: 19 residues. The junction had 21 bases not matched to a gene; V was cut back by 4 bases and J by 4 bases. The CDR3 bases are TGTGCCAGCAGCTCCTATATTATCACCCTCGACAGGGAGGCCACTGAAGCTTTCTTT. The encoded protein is CASSSYIITLDREATEAFF.

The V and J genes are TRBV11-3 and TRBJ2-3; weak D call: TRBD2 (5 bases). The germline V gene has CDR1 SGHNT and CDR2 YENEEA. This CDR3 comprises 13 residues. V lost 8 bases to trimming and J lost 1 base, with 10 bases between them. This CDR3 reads CASGLGGTDTQYF. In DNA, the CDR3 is TGTGCCAGCGGCCTCGGGGGCACAGATACGCAGTATTTT. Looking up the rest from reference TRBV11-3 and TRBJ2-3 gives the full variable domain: EAGVVQSPRYKIIEKKQPVAFWCNPISGHNTLYWYLQNLGQGPELLIRYENEEAVDDSQLPKDRFSAERLKGVDSTLKIQPAELGDSAVYLCASGLGGTDTQYFGPGTRLTVL.

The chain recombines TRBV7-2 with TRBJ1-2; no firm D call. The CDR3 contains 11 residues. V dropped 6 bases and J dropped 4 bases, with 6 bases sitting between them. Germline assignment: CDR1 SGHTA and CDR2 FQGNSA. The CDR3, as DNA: TGTGCCAGCAGGGACTTCTATGGCTACACCTTC. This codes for CASRDFYGYTF.

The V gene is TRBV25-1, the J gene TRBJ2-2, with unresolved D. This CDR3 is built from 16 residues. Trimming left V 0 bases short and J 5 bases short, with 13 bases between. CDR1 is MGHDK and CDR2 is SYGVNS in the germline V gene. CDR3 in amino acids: CASSEYKGALTGELFF. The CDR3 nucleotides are TGTGCCAGCAGTGAATATAAAGGAGCGCTAACCGGGGAGCTGTTTTTT. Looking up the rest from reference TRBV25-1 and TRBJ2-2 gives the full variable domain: EADIYQTPRYLVIGTGKKITLECSQTMGHDKMYWYQQDPGMELHLIHYSYGVNSTEKGDLSSESTVSRIRTEHFPLTLESARPSHTSQYLCASSEYKGALTGELFFGEGSRLTVL.

CDR3 amino acids: CASRTSGGGEETQYF. As DNA, the CDR3 is TGTGCCAGTAGGACTAGCGGGGGGGGCGAAGAGACCCAGTACTTC. The gene calls are TRBV19 and TRBJ2-5; 14 nucleotides match TRBD2. V lost 6 bases to trimming and J lost 3 bases; unmatched junction nucleotides: 3. CDR1 and CDR2 from the germline V gene are LNHDA and SQIVND (reference sequence). This CDR3 is 15 amino acids long.

The DNA of the CDR3 is TGTGCCAGCAGCTTCCAACCCCGTGGAGGTTTTGAAAAACTGTTTTTT. Its protein is CASSFQPRGGFEKLFF. The chain couples TRBV7-6 to TRBJ1-4; D ambiguous. The CDR3 sequence is 16 residues long. CDR1 SGHVS and CDR2 FNYEAQ come from the germline V gene. V was clipped by 3 bases and J by 7 bases, with 18 bases between them.

The CDR3 here is CSARPQQASEAFF. The CDR3, as DNA: TGCAGCGCCCGACCTCAACAGGCCTCTGAAGCTTTCTTT. The V gene is TRBV29-1, the J gene TRBJ1-1; TRBD1 is a possible D gene (5 bases). This CDR3 has 13 amino acids. Germline lookup yields CDR1 SQVTM and CDR2 ANQGSEA. The V gene lost 7 bases and the J gene lost 6 bases, with 18 bases spanning the gap.

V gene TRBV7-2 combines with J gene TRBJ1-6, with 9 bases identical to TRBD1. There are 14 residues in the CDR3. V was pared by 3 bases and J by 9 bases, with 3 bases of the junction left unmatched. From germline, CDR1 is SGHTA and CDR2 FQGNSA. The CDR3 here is CASSFATGGSPLHF. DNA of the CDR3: TGTGCCAGCAGCTTTGCGACAGGGGGTTCACCCCTCCACTTT.

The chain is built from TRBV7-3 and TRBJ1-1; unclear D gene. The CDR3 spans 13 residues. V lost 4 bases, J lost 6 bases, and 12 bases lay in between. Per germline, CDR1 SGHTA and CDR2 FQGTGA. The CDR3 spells CASSSAGRPEAFF. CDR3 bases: TGTGCCAGCAGCTCCGCGGGAAGGCCTGAAGCTTTCTTT.

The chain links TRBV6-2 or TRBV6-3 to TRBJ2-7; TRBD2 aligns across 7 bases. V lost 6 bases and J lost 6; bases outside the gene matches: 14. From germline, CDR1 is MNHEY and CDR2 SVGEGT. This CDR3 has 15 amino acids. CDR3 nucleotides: TGTGCCAGCAGCCAGGAGGGACTACAATGGTCCGAGCAGTACGTC. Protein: CASSQEGLQWSEQYV.

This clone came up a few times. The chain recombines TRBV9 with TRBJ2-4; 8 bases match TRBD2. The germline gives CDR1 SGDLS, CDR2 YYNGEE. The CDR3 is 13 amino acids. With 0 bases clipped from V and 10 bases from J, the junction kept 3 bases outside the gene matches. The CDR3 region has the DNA TGTGCCAGCAGCGTAGGTTTAGCGGGAATTCAGTACTTC. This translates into CASSVGLAGIQYF.

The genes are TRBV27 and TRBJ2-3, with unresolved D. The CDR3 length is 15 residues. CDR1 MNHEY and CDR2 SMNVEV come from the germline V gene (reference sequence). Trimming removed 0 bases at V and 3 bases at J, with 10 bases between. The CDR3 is CASSLSMRWTDTQYF. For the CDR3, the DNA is TGTGCCAGCAGTTTATCTATGAGGTGGACAGATACGCAGTATTTT.

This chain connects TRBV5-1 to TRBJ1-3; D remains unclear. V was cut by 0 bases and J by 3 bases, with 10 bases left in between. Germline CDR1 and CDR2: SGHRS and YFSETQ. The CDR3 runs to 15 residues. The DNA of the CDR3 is TGCGCCAGCAGCTTGGAATCCGGAGATGGAAACACCATATATTTT. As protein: CASSLESGDGNTIYF.

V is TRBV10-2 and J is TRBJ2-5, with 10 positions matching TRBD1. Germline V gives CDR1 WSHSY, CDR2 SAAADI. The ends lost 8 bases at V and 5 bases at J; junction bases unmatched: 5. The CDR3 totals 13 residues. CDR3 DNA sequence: TGCGCCAGCGGGACAGGGGTCATGGAGACCCAGTACTTC. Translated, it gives CASGTGVMETQYF.

This CDR3 is CASSRGQNNSPLHF. As DNA, the CDR3 is TGTGCCAGCAGCCGGGGACAGAATAATTCACCCCTCCACTTT. This rearrangement joins TRBV27 to TRBJ1-6; 7 bases agree with TRBD1. The V segment lost 6 bases and the J segment 5 bases; nucleotides outside the gene matches: 4. CDR1 is MNHEY, CDR2 SMNVEV, per germline (reference sequence). This CDR3 has 14 residues.

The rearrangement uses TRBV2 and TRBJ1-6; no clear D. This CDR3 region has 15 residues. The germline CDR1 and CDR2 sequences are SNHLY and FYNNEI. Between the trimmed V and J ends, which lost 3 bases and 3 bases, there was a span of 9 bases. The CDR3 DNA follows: TGTGCCAGCAGTGACCGGCAGGACTATAATTCACCCCTCCACTTT. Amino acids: CASSDRQDYNSPLHF.